These 21 T cell receptor beta chains share one sample of origin, sequenced in a study of T cell repertoires in cytomegalovirus infection. A single record per CDR3 protein comes from TCRdb applying MiXCR to the reads. The table has nearly 650,000 distinct CDR3 sequences, 24% seen once; the top ten hold 6.5% to 10%. The sample consisted of CD8+ T cells from PBMCs. The source of these receptors is a human donor in good health (CMV status not recorded). Some clones in this sample may be carry-over from other donors' samples.

This clonotype was seen only a few times. The V and J genes are TRBV14 and TRBJ2-2, with 8 nucleotides matching TRBD2. CDR1 and CDR2 (germline): SGHDN, FVKESK. V was pared by 1 base and J by 7 bases, with 17 bases of the junction left unmatched. The CDR3 has 19 residues. The CDR3 region is CASSQVFNPRGVLGGELFF. In nucleotides, the CDR3 is TGTGCCAGCAGCCAAGTCTTCAACCCGCGGGGGGTCCTGGGCGGGGAGCTGTTTTTT.

This clonotype was counted only a few times. J is TRBJ2-1 and V is TRBV27, with 8 bases fitting TRBD2. The CDR3 is made up of 14 amino acids. Germline V lookup: CDR1 MNHEY, CDR2 SMNVEV (reference sequence). With 4 bases clipped from V and 4 bases from J, the junction kept 3 bases outside the gene matches. The CDR3 is CASSSAGEYNEQFF. The CDR3 DNA sequence: TGTGCCAGCAGTTCAGCGGGGGAGTACAATGAGCAGTTCTTC.

This clonotype occurred a few times. J is TRBJ2-1 and V is TRBV5-6; D not resolved. Deletions cut 0 bases from V and 6 bases from J, with 7 bases between. CDR3 length equals 13 residues. CDR1 is SGHDT and CDR2 is YYEEEE in the germline V gene. CDR3 coding DNA: TGTGCCAGCAGCTTGGGGGCCCGCAATGAGCAGTTCTTC. Translation: CASSLGARNEQFF.

This clonotype has only a few counts. This chain connects TRBV5-6 to TRBJ2-2; D unclear. CDR3 length equals 15 residues. Looked up from germline, CDR1 is SGHDT and CDR2 is YYEEEE. V was cut by 0 bases and J by 1 base, with 7 bases left in between. The CDR3 is CASSLATRNTGELFF. CDR3 coding DNA: TGTGCCAGCAGCTTGGCTACACGGAACACCGGGGAGCTGTTTTTT.

This clonotype was recorded once. The chain uses TRBV28 and TRBJ2-5, with a weak D call TRBD1 (6 bases). The ends were cut back, 4 bases at V and 2 bases at J, with 11 bases in the middle. Germline-derived CDR1 and CDR2 are MDHEN and SYDVKM. The CDR3 spans 14 residues. The CDR3 DNA sequence: TGTGCCAGCAGTTCCCCGGGACATCAAGAGACCCAGTACTTC. The encoded protein is CASSSPGHQETQYF.

Many counts were recorded for this clonotype. The rearrangement links TRBV7-2 to TRBJ2-3; either TRBD1 or TRBD2 may fit D (5 bases each). CDR1 is SGHTA, CDR2 FQGNSA, per germline. This CDR3 comprises 15 residues. V gave up 1 base and J gave up 3 bases, with 11 bases separating them. The DNA for the CDR3 is TGTGCCAGCAGCTTAGTAGAGGGGTTGACAGATACGCAGTATTTT. Protein: CASSLVEGLTDTQYF.

J is TRBJ2-7 and V is TRBV6-8, with 8 bases matching TRBD1. The germline CDR1 and CDR2 sequences are MNHGY and SAAAGT. The CDR3 contains 13 residues. V gave up 6 bases and J gave up 3 bases; unmatched junction bases: 4. The chain's CDR3 is CASSADRVYEQYF. CDR3 bases: TGTGCCAGCAGCGCGGACAGGGTCTACGAGCAGTACTTC.

This clonotype occurred many times. The chain employs TRBV7-9 and TRBJ1-2; D remains ambiguous. The germline gives CDR1 SEHNR, CDR2 FQNEAQ (reference sequence). There are 15 residues in the CDR3. V gave up 1 base and J gave up 1 base, with 10 bases separating them. CDR3 DNA sequence: TGTGCCAGCAGCTTAGAGAATGGATATAACTATGGCTACACCTTC. Its protein product is CASSLENGYNYGYTF.

Many counts were recorded for this clonotype. V and J are TRBV7-2 and TRBJ1-2, with 7 bases fitting TRBD1. After removal of 5 bases from V and 3 bases from J, the junction contained 12 bases not matched to a gene. The CDR3 runs to 16 residues. Looked up from germline, CDR1 is SGHTA and CDR2 is FQGNSA. The CDR3 DNA sequence: TGTGCCAGCAGCCCCTACCCTCGACAGGGAGACTATGGCTACACCTTC. Encoded protein: CASSPYPRQGDYGYTF. Full variable domain (missing parts from reference TRBV7-2 and TRBJ1-2): GAGVSQSPSNKVTEKGKDVELRCDPISGHTALYWYRQSLGQGLEFLIYFQGNSAPDKSGLPSDRFSAERTGGSVSTLTIQRTQQEDSAVYLCASSPYPRQGDYGYTFGSGTRLTVV.

This clonotype was seen ten or more times. This chain connects TRBV7-9 to TRBJ2-3, with D perhaps matching TRBD1 or TRBD2 (5 bases each). Germline assignment: CDR1 SEHNR and CDR2 FQNEAQ (reference sequence). The CDR3 length is 14 residues. V was clipped by 3 bases and J by 3 bases, with 10 bases between them. CDR3 amino acids: CASSFSGPTDTQYF. In DNA form, the CDR3 reads TGTGCCAGCAGCTTCTCGGGGCCAACAGATACGCAGTATTTT.

Worth noting for this clonotype: A much bigger clone sits one base away, suggesting this may be a read error. The J gene is TRBJ2-2, the V gene TRBV5-6; D not certain. The CDR3 spans 14 residues. The V gene's germline CDR1 is SGHDT and CDR2 YYEEEE. V was shortened by 2 bases and J by 1 base, with 6 bases between the two germline ends. CDR3 in DNA: TGTGCCAGCAGCTTAGTCATGAACACCGGGGAGCTGTTTTTT. Encoded protein: CASSLVMNTGELFF.

This clonotype was observed at least ten times. The CDR3 loop is CSARDMNTGELFF. The CDR3 coding sequence is TGCAGTGCTAGAGACATGAACACCGGGGAGCTGTTTTTT. V and J are TRBV20-1 and TRBJ2-2; D is uncertain. CDR1 is DFQATT and CDR2 is SNEGSKA in the germline V gene (reference sequence). CDR3 size: 13 residues. V shed 0 bases and J shed 1 base, with 3 bases lying between them.

This clonotype was seen more than once but under ten times. The gene calls are TRBV7-6 and TRBJ2-4, with TRBD1 identical over 7 bases. Germline V CDR1 and CDR2: SGHVS, FNYEAQ. The CDR3 spans 15 residues. The ends lost 5 bases at V and 5 bases at J; junction bases unmatched: 9. Here the CDR3 reads CASSPSSGQENIQYF. The CDR3 nucleotides read TGTGCCAGCAGCCCCTCGTCCGGACAGGAAAACATTCAGTACTTC.

The table lists this clonotype with many counts. This chain links TRBV9 with TRBJ2-7; D not certain. Trimming left V 0 bases short and J 7 bases short, with 11 bases between. The V gene's germline CDR1 is SGDLS and CDR2 YYNGEE. The CDR3 runs to 13 residues. The CDR3 DNA is TGTGCCAGCAGCGTAGGGTCAGCCGGAGAGCAGTACGTC. It codes for CASSVGSAGEQYV.

A few counts support this clonotype. The chain couples TRBV5-4 to TRBJ2-1, with D hard to call. Germline V gives CDR1 SGHNT, CDR2 YYREEE (reference sequence). Trimming pared 3 bases from V and 7 bases from J, leaving 8 bases between. CDR3 size: 12 residues. CDR3 loop: CASSWTSNEQFF. DNA for the CDR3: TGTGCCAGCAGCTGGACGTCTAATGAGCAGTTCTTC.

In this sample, this clonotype turned up a few times. The rearrangement uses TRBV6-2 or TRBV6-3 and TRBJ2-1; 11 bases are a match to TRBD2. The CDR3 consists of 16 residues. Germline values: CDR1 MNHEY, CDR2 SVGEGT. J lost 6 bases, V lost 10 bases, and 14 bases had no gene match. CDR3 protein: CATWMEASGGSNEQFF. As DNA, the CDR3 is TGTGCCACGTGGATGGAGGCTAGCGGGGGGTCCAATGAGCAGTTCTTC.

CDR3: CASSLFSRGGRGTNQETQYF. DNA for the CDR3: TGTGCCAGCAGTTTATTCTCGCGGGGGGGCCGGGGGACCAACCAAGAGACCCAGTACTTC. The V gene is TRBV28, the J gene TRBJ2-5, with 9 bases fitting TRBD2. The V gene's germline CDR1 is MDHEN and CDR2 SYDVKM. The CDR3 spans 20 residues. The V segment lost 1 base and the J segment 0 bases; nucleotides outside the gene matches: 15.

This clonotype was recorded at least ten times. This chain uses TRBV7-9 with TRBJ2-5, with D possibly being TRBD1 (6 bases). Trimming removed 5 bases from V and 3 bases from J, with 13 bases in between. CDR3 size: 14 residues. Germline CDR1 and CDR2: SEHNR and FQNEAQ (reference sequence). The CDR3 reads CASSPQGFEETQYF. CDR3 sequence (DNA): TGTGCCAGCAGCCCGCAGGGGTTCGAAGAGACCCAGTACTTC.

This clonotype was seen repeatedly, ten times or more. The chain combines TRBV7-8 with TRBJ2-1; 7 nucleotides line up with TRBD2. The CDR3 extends over 15 amino acids. CDR1 is SGHVS and CDR2 is FQNEAQ in the germline V gene. Unmatched junction bases numbered 6, after V lost 2 bases and J lost 5 bases. CDR3 DNA: TGTGCCAGCAGCTTAAGCGGGGTGGTCCACAATGAGCAGTTCTTC. It specifies CASSLSGVVHNEQFF.

This clonotype was recorded a few times. J is TRBJ2-1 and V is TRBV28; TRBD2 aligns across 11 bases. The germline V gene encodes CDR1 MDHEN and CDR2 SYDVKM. This CDR3 contains 15 residues. Unmatched junction bases numbered 10, after V lost 8 bases and J lost 7 bases. The CDR3 DNA is TGTGCCAGCCAGGTGGCTAGCGGGGGGCAGAATGAGCAGTTCTTC. Its translation: CASQVASGGQNEQFF. The full variable domain, with the rest looked up from reference TRBV28 and TRBJ2-1, is DVKVTQSSRYLVKRTGEKVFLECVQDMDHENMFWYRQDPGLGLRLIYFSYDVKMKEKGDIPEGYSVSREKKERFSLILESASTNQTSMYLCASQVASGGQNEQFFGPGTRLTVL.

In this sample, this clonotype turned up many times. The rearrangement joins TRBV12-3 or TRBV12-4 to TRBJ2-3; D possibly corresponds to TRBD2 (6 bases). The CDR3 length is 15 residues. V lost 6 bases to trimming and J lost 2 bases, with 15 bases between them. The CDR3: CASSFLAGPTDTQYF. The CDR3 DNA sequence: TGTGCCAGCAGCTTTTTGGCGGGGCCCACAGATACGCAGTATTTT.